The 5 T cell receptor beta chains below come from one sample, sequenced in a study of blood T cell repertoires in COVID-19. The assay was immunoSEQ multiplex PCR, and TCRdb's table has in-frame clones only and misses some. Of around 7,800 clones listed, 86% are singletons. Sample: peripheral blood. These receptors were taken from an older woman with active COVID-19.

The rearrangement links TRBV25-1 to TRBJ2-7; 7 bases are a match to TRBD1. CDR3 length: 14 residues. V lost 5 bases and J lost 6; bases outside the gene matches: 10. Germline CDR1 MGHDK, CDR2 SYGVNS. This CDR3 reads CASSRRGRTPEQYF. CDR3 sequence (DNA): TGTGCCAGCAGTCGAAGGGGGCGCACTCCCGAGCAGTACTTC.

The chain couples TRBV19 to TRBJ1-2; TRBD1 aligns across 10 bases. Germline loops: CDR1 LNHDA, CDR2 SQIVND (reference sequence). The CDR3 has 14 amino acids. V trimming: 7 bases; J trimming: 6 bases; junction bases outside the gene matches: 8. The CDR3 reads CASTGDRGRNGYTF. The CDR3 bases are TGTGCCAGTACCGGGGACAGGGGAAGGAATGGCTACACCTTC.

The V and J genes are TRBV2 and TRBJ1-5; tentative D call: TRBD1 (5 bases). Germline CDR1 reads SNHLY; CDR2 reads FYNNEI. V gave up 6 bases and J gave up 7 bases, with 22 bases separating them. The CDR3 is 16 amino acids. The CDR3 reads CASRVTLQGLGQPQHF. The CDR3, as DNA: TGTGCCAGCAGGGTAACTCTCCAGGGTCTGGGGCAGCCCCAGCATTTT.

This clone was picked up a small number of times. The chain is built from TRBV21-1 and TRBJ1-1; the table's D call, TRBD1, has no DNA check behind it. TRBV21-1 has pseudogene status. This CDR3 contains 16 residues. The CDR3 loop is CASSNYRGPLKTEAFF. The CDR3 DNA follows: TGTGCCAGCAGCAACTACAGGGGCCCCTTGAAGACTGAAGCTTTCTTT.

The chain employs TRBV5-1 and TRBJ2-7, with 7 bases aligning to TRBD1. Germline V gene sequence: CDR1 SGHRS, CDR2 YFSETQ. The junction had 10 bases not matched to a gene; V was cut back by 5 bases and J by 2 bases. This CDR3 comprises 15 residues. CDR3 bases: TGCGCCAGCAGTACAGGGGCCCCCGGTCCCTACGAGCAGTACTTC. Translated, it gives CASSTGAPGPYEQYF.